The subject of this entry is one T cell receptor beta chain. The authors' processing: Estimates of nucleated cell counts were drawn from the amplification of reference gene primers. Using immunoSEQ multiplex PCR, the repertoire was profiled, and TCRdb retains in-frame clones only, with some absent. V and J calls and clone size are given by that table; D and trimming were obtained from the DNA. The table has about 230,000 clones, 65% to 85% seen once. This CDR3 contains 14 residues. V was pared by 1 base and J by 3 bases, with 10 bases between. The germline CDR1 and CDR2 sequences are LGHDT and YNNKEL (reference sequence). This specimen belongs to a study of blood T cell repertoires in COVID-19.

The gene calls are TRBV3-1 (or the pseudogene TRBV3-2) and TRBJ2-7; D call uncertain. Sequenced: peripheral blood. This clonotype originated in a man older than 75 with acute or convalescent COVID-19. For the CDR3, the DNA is TGTGCCAGCAGCCAAGCAGGTACCTTCTACGAGCAGTACTTC. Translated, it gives CASSQAGTFYEQYF.